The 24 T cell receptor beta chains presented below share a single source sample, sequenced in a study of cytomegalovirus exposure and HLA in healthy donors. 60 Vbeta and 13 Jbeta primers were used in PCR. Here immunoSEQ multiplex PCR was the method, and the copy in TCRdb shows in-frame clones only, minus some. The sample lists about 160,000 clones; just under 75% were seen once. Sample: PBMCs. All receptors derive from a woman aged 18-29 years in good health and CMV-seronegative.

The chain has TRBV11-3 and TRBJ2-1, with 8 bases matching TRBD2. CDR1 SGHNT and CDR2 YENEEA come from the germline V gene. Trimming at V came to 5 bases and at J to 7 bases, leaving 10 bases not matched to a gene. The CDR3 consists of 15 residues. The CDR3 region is CASSQNSGMGNEQFF. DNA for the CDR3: TGTGCCAGCAGCCAAAATAGCGGGATGGGGAATGAGCAGTTCTTC.

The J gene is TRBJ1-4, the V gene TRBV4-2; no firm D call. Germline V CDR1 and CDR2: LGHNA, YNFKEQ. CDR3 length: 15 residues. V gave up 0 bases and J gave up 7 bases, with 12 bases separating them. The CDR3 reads CASSQDQRMGEKLFF. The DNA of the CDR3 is TGTGCCAGCAGCCAAGATCAGCGTATGGGTGAAAAACTGTTTTTT.

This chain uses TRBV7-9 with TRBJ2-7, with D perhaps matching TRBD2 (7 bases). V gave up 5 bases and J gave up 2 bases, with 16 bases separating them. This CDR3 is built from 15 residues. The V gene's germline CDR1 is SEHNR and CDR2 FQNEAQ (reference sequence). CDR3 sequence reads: CASSPPGGGTYEQYV. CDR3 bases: TGTGCCAGCAGCCCGCCGGGGGGCGGGACCTACGAGCAGTACGTC.

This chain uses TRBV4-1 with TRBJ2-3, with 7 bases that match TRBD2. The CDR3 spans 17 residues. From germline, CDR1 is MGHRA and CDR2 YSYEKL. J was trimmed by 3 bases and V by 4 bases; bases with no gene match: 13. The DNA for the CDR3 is TGCGCCAGCAGCCGATCCATAGCGGGTATAGCGACAGATACGCAGTATTTT. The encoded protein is CASSRSIAGIATDTQYF.

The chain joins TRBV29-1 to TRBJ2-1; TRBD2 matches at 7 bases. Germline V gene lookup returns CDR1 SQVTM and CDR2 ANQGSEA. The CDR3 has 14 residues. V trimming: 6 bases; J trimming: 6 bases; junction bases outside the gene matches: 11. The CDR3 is CSVAGLSGGNEQFF. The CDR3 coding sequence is TGCAGCGTGGCGGGACTATCGGGGGGCAATGAGCAGTTCTTC.

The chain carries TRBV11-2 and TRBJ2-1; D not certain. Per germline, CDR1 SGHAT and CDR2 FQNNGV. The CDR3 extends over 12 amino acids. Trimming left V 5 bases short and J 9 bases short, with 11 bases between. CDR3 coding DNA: TGTGCCAGCAGCATGAGTCGAGTTGAGCAGTTCTTC. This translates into CASSMSRVEQFF.

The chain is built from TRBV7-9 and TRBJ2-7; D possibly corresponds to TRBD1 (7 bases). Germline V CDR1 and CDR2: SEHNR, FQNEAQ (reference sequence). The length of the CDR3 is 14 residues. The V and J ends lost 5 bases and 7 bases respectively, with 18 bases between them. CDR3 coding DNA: TGTGCCAGCAGCCCGCGAACAGGGGCGGGGGAGCAGTACTTC. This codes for CASSPRTGAGEQYF.

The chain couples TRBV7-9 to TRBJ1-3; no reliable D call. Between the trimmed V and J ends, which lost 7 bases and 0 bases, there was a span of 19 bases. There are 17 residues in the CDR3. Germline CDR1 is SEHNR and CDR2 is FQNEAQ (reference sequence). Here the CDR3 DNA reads TGTGCCAGCATCAATCTTCAAGCAGGTATCTCTGGAAACACCATATATTTT. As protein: CASINLQAGISGNTIYF.

The CDR3: CASSLWGQGVETQYF. Here the CDR3 DNA reads TGTGCCAGCAGTTTATGGGGACAGGGTGTGGAGACCCAGTACTTC. V is TRBV28 and J is TRBJ2-5, with 9 bases that match TRBD1. The CDR3 consists of 15 residues. V lost 0 bases to trimming and J lost 5 bases; unmatched junction nucleotides: 4. Germline values: CDR1 MDHEN, CDR2 SYDVKM.

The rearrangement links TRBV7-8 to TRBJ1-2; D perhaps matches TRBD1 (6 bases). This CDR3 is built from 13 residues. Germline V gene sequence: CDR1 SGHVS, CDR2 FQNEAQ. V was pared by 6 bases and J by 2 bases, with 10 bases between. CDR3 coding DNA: TGTGCCAGCAGATCGGACAGAAACTATGGCTACACCTTC. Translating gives CASRSDRNYGYTF.

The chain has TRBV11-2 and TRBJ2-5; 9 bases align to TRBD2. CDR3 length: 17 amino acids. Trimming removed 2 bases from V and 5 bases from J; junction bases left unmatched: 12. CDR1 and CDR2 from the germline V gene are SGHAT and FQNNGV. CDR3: CASSLLGSGSVGETQYF. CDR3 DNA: TGTGCCAGCAGCTTATTAGGTAGCGGGAGTGTAGGGGAGACCCAGTACTTC.

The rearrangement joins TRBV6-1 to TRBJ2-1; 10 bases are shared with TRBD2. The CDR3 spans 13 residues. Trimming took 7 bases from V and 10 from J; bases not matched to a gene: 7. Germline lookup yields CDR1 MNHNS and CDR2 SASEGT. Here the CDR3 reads CASIQAGGHEQFF. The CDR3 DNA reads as TGTGCCAGCATTCAAGCGGGGGGGCACGAGCAGTTCTTC.

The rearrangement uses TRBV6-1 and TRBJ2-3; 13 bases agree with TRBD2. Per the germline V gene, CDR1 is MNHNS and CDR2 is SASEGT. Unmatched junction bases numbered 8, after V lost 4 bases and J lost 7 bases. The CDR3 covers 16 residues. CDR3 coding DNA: TGTGCCAGCAGTGCTGGAACTAGCGGGGGGGCATATACGCAGTATTTT. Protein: CASSAGTSGGAYTQYF.

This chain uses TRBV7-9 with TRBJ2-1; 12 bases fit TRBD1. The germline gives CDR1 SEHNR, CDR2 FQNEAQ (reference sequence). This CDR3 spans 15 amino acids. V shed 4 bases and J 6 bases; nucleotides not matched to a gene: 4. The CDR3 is CASSWGQGAGNEQFF. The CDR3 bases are TGTGCCAGCAGCTGGGGACAGGGGGCCGGCAATGAGCAGTTCTTC.

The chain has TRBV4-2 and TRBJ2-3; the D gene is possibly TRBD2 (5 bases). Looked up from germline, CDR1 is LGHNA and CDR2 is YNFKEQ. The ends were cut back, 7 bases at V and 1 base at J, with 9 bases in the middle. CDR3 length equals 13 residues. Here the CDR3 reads CASTEGGTDTQYF. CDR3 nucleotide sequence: TGTGCCAGCACCGAGGGAGGCACAGATACGCAGTATTTT.

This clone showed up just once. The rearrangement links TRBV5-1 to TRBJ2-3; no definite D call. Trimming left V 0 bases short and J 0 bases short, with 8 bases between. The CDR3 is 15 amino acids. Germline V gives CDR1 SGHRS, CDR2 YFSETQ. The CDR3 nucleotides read TGCGCCAGCAGCTTGGGAGCAGGCAGCACAGATACGCAGTATTTT. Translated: CASSLGAGSTDTQYF.

CDR3 sequence reads: CASSPRTGKNIQYF. For the CDR3, the DNA is TGCGCCAGCAGCCCGAGGACAGGGAAGAACATTCAGTACTTC. The rearrangement links TRBV5-1 to TRBJ2-4; 8 nucleotides agree with TRBD1. CDR1 is SGHRS, CDR2 YFSETQ, per germline. V lost 4 bases and J lost 7; bases outside the gene matches: 7. CDR3 length: 14 residues.

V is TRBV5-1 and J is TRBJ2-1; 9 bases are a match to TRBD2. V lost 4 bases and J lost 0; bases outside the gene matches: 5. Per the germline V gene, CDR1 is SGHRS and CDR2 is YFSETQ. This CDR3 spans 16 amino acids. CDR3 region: CASSRGSGSSYNEQFF. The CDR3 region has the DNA TGCGCCAGCAGCCGGGGTAGCGGGAGCTCCTACAATGAGCAGTTCTTC.

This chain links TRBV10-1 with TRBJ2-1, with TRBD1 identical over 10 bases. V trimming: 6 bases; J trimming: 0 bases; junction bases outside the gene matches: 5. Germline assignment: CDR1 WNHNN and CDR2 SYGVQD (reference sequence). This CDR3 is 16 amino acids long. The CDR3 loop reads CASSRTGGPSYNEQFF. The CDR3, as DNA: TGCGCCAGCAGCAGGACAGGGGGTCCCTCCTACAATGAGCAGTTCTTC.

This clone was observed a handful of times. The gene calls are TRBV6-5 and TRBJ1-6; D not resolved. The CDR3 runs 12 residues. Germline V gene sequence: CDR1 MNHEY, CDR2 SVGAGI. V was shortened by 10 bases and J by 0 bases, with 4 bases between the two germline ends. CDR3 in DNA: TGTGCCACCAACTCCTATAATTCACCCCTCCACTTT. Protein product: CATNSYNSPLHF.

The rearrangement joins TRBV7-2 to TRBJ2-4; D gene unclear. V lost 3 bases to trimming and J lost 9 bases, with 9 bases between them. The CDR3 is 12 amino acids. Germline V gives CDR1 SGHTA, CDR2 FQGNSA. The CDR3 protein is CASSFPDTIQYF. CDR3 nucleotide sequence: TGTGCCAGCAGCTTTCCAGATACCATTCAGTACTTC. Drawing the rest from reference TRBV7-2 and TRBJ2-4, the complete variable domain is GAGVSQSPSNKVTEKGKDVELRCDPISGHTALYWYRQSLGQGLEFLIYFQGNSAPDKSGLPSDRFSAERTGGSVSTLTIQRTQQEDSAVYLCASSFPDTIQYFGAGTRLSVL.

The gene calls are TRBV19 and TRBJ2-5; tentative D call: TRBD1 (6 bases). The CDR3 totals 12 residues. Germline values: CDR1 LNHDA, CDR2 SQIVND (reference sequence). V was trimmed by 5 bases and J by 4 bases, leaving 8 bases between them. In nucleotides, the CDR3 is TGTGCCAGTAGTTTCAGGGGAGAGACCCAGTACTTC. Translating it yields CASSFRGETQYF.

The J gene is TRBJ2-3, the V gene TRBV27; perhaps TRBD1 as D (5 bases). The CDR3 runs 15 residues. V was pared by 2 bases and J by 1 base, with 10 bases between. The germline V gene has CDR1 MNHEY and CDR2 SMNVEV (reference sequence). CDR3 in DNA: TGTGCCAGCAGTTTAAGGGGTTGGGGCACAGATACGCAGTATTTT. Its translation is CASSLRGWGTDTQYF.

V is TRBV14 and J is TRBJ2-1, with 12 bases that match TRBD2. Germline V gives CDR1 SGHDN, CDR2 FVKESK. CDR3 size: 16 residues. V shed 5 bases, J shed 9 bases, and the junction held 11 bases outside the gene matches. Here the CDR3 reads CASSSLLAGGSVEQFF. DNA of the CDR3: TGTGCCAGCAGCTCTCTCCTAGCGGGAGGGTCTGTTGAGCAGTTCTTC.